Presented here are 23 T cell receptor beta chains from one specimen sequenced in a study of shared clonotypes between healthy human individuals (dated by TCRdb to about 2020). The method behind the library was the immunoSEQ multiplex PCR assay. TCRdb took this table from immuneACCESS and kept in-frame rearrangements with V and J called. Such tables lack part of the clones; where checked against another copy, unresolved V genes explain under half of the gap, and the rest is unexplained. This sample holds fewer than 1.8 million clones; approximately 98.5% were observed only once. Of the sample, roughly 0.36% falls within the top ten clones. Sequencing was performed on naive CD4+ T cells sorted from blood. In the paper's terms, the cell subset or site label means: CD45RA+ positively selected. The receptors derive from a young man in good health.

The V call is TRBV7-2, the J call TRBJ1-5; D is unresolved. V dropped 2 bases and J dropped 4 bases, with 18 bases sitting between them. CDR3 length equals 17 residues. CDR1 SGHTA and CDR2 FQGNSA come from the germline V gene. The CDR3 bases are TGTGCCAGCAGCTTATCCGGTCCTGGGCATAGAAATCAGCCCCAGCATTTT. This codes for CASSLSGPGHRNQPQHF.

The chain carries TRBV5-6 and TRBJ1-4; D not certain. CDR1 is SGHDT, CDR2 YYEEEE, per germline. The ends were cut back, 1 base at V and 0 bases at J, with 4 bases in the middle. The CDR3 loop spans 14 amino acids. The CDR3 DNA reads as TGTGCCAGCAGCTTGAGTCCAACTAATGAAAAACTGTTTTTT. Its translation: CASSLSPTNEKLFF.

The chain carries TRBV11-2 and TRBJ1-2, with D perhaps matching TRBD1 (5 bases). V was shortened by 6 bases and J by 8 bases, with 19 bases between the two germline ends. Germline V gene data show CDR1 as SGHAT and CDR2 as FQNNGV. There are 14 residues in the CDR3. The CDR3 DNA sequence: TGTGCCAGCAGGGGGACCGACGTCTATGCCGGCTACACCTTC. This translates into CASRGTDVYAGYTF.

The CDR3 loop reads CASSEQAGDPYNEQFF. The CDR3 DNA follows: TGTGCCAGCAGCGAGCAAGCGGGAGACCCCTACAATGAGCAGTTCTTC. This chain connects TRBV9 to TRBJ2-1; 8 bases are a match to TRBD2. The germline V gene encodes CDR1 SGDLS and CDR2 YYNGEE. With 3 bases clipped from V and 2 bases from J, the junction kept 7 bases outside the gene matches. The CDR3 totals 16 residues.

The V call is TRBV7-2, the J call TRBJ2-5; 7 bases are a match to TRBD2. This CDR3 region has 16 residues. CDR1 is SGHTA and CDR2 is FQGNSA in the germline V gene. The J segment lost 4 bases and the V segment lost 2 bases, leaving 10 bases of the junction unmatched. The CDR3 DNA follows: TGTGCCAGCAGCTTAATGGGCGGGAGTCGAACAGAGACCCAGTACTTC. This codes for CASSLMGGSRTETQYF.

This rearrangement joins TRBV5-5 to TRBJ1-1; D remains ambiguous. The CDR3 is 14 amino acids. The V and J ends lost 7 bases and 4 bases respectively, with 17 bases between them. The germline V gene encodes CDR1 SGHKS and CDR2 YYEKEE (reference sequence). The CDR3 DNA reads TGTGCCAGCGGTCTGGGATTTGTATTCACTGAAGCTTTCTTT. Translating gives CASGLGFVFTEAFF.

The chain employs TRBV27 and TRBJ2-7, with 7 bases aligning to TRBD2. J gave up 2 bases and V 5 bases, and 9 bases lay outside the gene matches. Germline assignment: CDR1 MNHEY and CDR2 SMNVEV (reference sequence). CDR3 length: 15 amino acids. CDR3 in amino acids: CASSALGGTTYEQYF. The CDR3 nucleotides are TGTGCCAGCAGTGCTTTGGGGGGGACTACCTACGAGCAGTACTTC.

Comments on this clone: Other DNA variants within this sample encode the same CDR3. V usage is TRBV6-6 and J usage is TRBJ2-7; D perhaps matches TRBD2 (6 bases). The CDR3 is 14 residues long. Germline CDR1 MNHNY, CDR2 SVGAGI (reference sequence). Trimming left V 4 bases short and J 0 bases short, with 10 bases between. CDR3 nucleotides: TGTGCCAGCAGTTTCGGGGGAAGCTCCTACGAGCAGTACTTC. Its translation is CASSFGGSSYEQYF.

This clone was seen once. This chain links TRBV5-1 with TRBJ2-7, with D possibly being TRBD1 (6 bases). V was shortened by 6 bases and J by 6 bases, with 16 bases between the two germline ends. Germline CDR1 and CDR2: SGHRS and YFSETQ. CDR3 length equals 13 residues. The CDR3 sequence is CASTLQQGAEQYF. The DNA of the CDR3 is TGCGCCAGCACCCTACAACAGGGTGCCGAGCAGTACTTC.

The chain has TRBV2 and TRBJ2-7; TRBD1 aligns across 8 bases. The ends lost 7 bases at V and 5 bases at J; junction bases unmatched: 13. The V gene's germline CDR1 is SNHLY and CDR2 FYNNEI. CDR3 length: 15 amino acids. CDR3 loop: CASTLTGVLPDEQYF. CDR3 bases: TGTGCCAGCACCCTGACAGGGGTACTCCCTGACGAGCAGTACTTC.

J is TRBJ2-1 and V is TRBV14; no firm D call. Germline V gene data show CDR1 as SGHDN and CDR2 as FVKESK. The CDR3 sequence is 16 residues long. The ends were cut back, 3 bases at V and 5 bases at J, with 17 bases in the middle. In DNA, the CDR3 is TGTGCCAGCAGCCATTTTGGGGTCGATCCCAACAATGAGCAGTTCTTC. It specifies CASSHFGVDPNNEQFF.

The rearrangement uses TRBV18 and TRBJ1-3; D is unresolved. The CDR3 contains 15 residues. Trimming took off 1 base at V and 2 bases at J, with 9 bases between the two ends. The germline V gene encodes CDR1 KGHSH and CDR2 LQKENI. CDR3 DNA: TGTGCCAGCTCACCACGGAGGGCCCCTGGAAACACCATATATTTT. It translates to CASSPRRAPGNTIYF.

The CDR3 reads CASCRQPNTEAFF. CDR3 nucleotide sequence: TGTGCCAGCTGCAGACAGCCGAACACTGAAGCTTTCTTT. V and J are TRBV7-2 and TRBJ1-1; TRBD1 might be the D (5 bases). The CDR3 is made up of 13 amino acids. Trimming left V 8 bases short and J 1 base short, with 11 bases between. Looked up from germline, CDR1 is SGHTA and CDR2 is FQGNSA.

This chain links TRBV5-1 with TRBJ2-7; 9 positions match TRBD1. V trimming: 3 bases; J trimming: 6 bases; junction bases outside the gene matches: 10. The CDR3 sequence is 15 residues long. CDR1 is SGHRS and CDR2 is YFSETQ in the germline V gene. The CDR3 bases are TGCGCCAGCAGCTCGCTCCGGGACAGGGTCGTCGAGCAGTACTTC. Amino acids: CASSSLRDRVVEQYF.

The count of this clone is one. The CDR3 coding sequence is TGTGCCTGGAGTCCGACACAGGGGCACCCCAATCAGCCCCAGCATTTT. Protein: CAWSPTQGHPNQPQHF. The chain uses TRBV30 and TRBJ1-5; 7 positions agree with TRBD1. CDR1 and CDR2 from the germline V gene are GTSNPN and SVGIG (reference sequence). The CDR3 covers 16 residues. V was clipped by 2 bases and J by 3 bases; unmatched bases: 10.

V usage is TRBV7-9 and J usage is TRBJ2-1; no firm D call. Germline V gene lookup returns CDR1 SEHNR and CDR2 FQNEAQ (reference sequence). The V gene lost 0 bases and the J gene lost 5 bases, with 8 bases spanning the gap. CDR3 length equals 14 residues. The CDR3 bases are TGTGCCAGCAGCTTAGCCTCCGGAGACAATGAGCAGTTCTTC. Protein: CASSLASGDNEQFF. Looking up the rest from reference TRBV7-9 and TRBJ2-1 gives the full variable domain: DTGVSQNPRHKITKRGQNVTFRCDPISEHNRLYWYRQTLGQGPEFLTYFQNEAQLEKSRLLSDRFSAERPKGSFSTLEIQRTEQGDSAMYLCASSLASGDNEQFFGPGTRLTVL.

This sequence joins TRBV7-9 and TRBJ1-1, with 9 bases matching TRBD1. The CDR3 contains 16 residues. J gave up 0 bases and V 3 bases, and 5 bases lay outside the gene matches. The germline gives CDR1 SEHNR, CDR2 FQNEAQ (reference sequence). Here the CDR3 reads CASSLRTGELNTEAFF. The CDR3 DNA sequence: TGTGCCAGCAGCTTGAGGACAGGGGAACTGAACACTGAAGCTTTCTTT.

This rearrangement joins TRBV19 to TRBJ2-7; 12 bases agree with TRBD2. V lost 4 bases and J lost 4; bases outside the gene matches: 5. Germline V gene data show CDR1 as LNHDA and CDR2 as SQIVND (reference sequence). This CDR3 region has 15 residues. The CDR3 sequence is CASSTLAGGIYEQYF. CDR3 nucleotide sequence: TGTGCCAGTAGTACTCTAGCGGGAGGGATATACGAGCAGTACTTC.

The chain has TRBV11-2 and TRBJ2-3, with 8 bases matching TRBD2. The CDR3 sequence is 16 residues long. CDR1 SGHAT and CDR2 FQNNGV come from the germline V gene. The V and J ends lost 1 base and 0 bases, in that order; junction bases with no gene match: 3. Here the CDR3 reads CASSLVSSGSTDTQYF. The CDR3 DNA sequence: TGTGCCAGCAGCTTAGTCTCTAGCGGGAGCACAGATACGCAGTATTTT.

This chain links TRBV5-5 with TRBJ2-7, with 8 bases fitting TRBD2. This CDR3 contains 14 residues. V shed 1 base and J 7 bases; nucleotides not matched to a gene: 7. Germline CDR1 is SGHKS and CDR2 is YYEKEE (reference sequence). The CDR3 DNA follows: TGTGCCAGCAGCTTGACGGGAGGGCCGGGGGAGCAGTACTTC. It is translated as CASSLTGGPGEQYF.

Only one count was recorded for this clone. The CDR3 region is CASSYNLGQGYNEQFF. CDR3 nucleotide sequence: TGTGCCAGCAGTTATAACCTCGGACAGGGTTACAATGAGCAGTTCTTC. The chain carries TRBV28 and TRBJ2-1; 8 nucleotides line up with TRBD1. This CDR3 spans 16 amino acids. CDR1 is MDHEN and CDR2 is SYDVKM in the germline V gene. V was clipped by 4 bases and J by 4 bases; unmatched bases: 9.

The chain joins TRBV9 to TRBJ1-1; the D gene is possibly TRBD1 (5 bases). Germline assignment: CDR1 SGDLS and CDR2 YYNGEE. This CDR3 spans 16 amino acids. V lost 0 bases to trimming and J lost 8 bases, with 20 bases between them. The CDR3 nucleotides read TGTGCCAGCAGCGTAGGGGTTCAACAGGCCACGGTAGAAGCTTTCTTT. It translates to CASSVGVQQATVEAFF.

The chain uses TRBV5-1 and TRBJ2-2; no definite D call. Trimming removed 0 bases at V and 4 bases at J, with 10 bases between. CDR3 size: 15 residues. Germline V CDR1 and CDR2: SGHRS, YFSETQ. The CDR3: CASSLAGVPTGELFF. The CDR3 region has the DNA TGCGCCAGCAGCTTGGCCGGAGTGCCCACCGGGGAGCTGTTTTTT.